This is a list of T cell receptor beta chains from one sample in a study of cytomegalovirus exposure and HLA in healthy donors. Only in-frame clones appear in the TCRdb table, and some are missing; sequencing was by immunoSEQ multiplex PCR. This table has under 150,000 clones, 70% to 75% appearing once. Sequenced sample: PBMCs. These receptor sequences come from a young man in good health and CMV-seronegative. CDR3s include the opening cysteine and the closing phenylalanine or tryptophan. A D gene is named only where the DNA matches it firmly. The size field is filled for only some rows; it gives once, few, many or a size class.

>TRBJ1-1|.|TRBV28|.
TGTGCCAGCAGGCAGGATAGGAACACTGAAGCTTTCTTT
CASRQDRNTEAFF
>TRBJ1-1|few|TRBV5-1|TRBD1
TGCGCCAGCAGCTTGGGCGGACAGGGATACACTGAAGCTTTCTTT
CASSLGGQGYTEAFF
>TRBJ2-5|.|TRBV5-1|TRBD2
TGCGCCAGCAGCCCGGGGGGTGAGAGAGAGACCCAGTACTTC
CASSPGGERETQYF
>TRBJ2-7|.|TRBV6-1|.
TGTGCCAGCATTTCAGGCTTCGCGGGCGAGCAGTACTTC
CASISGFAGEQYF
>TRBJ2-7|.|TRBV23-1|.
TGCGCCAGCAGTCAACCTTCGGGACAAGTTATTTACGAGCAGTACTTC
CASSQPSGQVIYEQYF
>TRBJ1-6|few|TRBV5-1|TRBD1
TGCGCCAGCAGCTTGAGGGACAGGGTTTCCTATAATTCACCCCTCCACTTT
CASSLRDRVSYNSPLHF
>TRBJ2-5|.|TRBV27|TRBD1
TGTGCCAGCAGTTCTTGGACAGGGGGGACCCAGTACTTC
CASSSWTGGTQYF
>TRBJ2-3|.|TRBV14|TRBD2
TGTGCCAGCAGCGCCCTAGCGGGGGGCTCCCGCACAGATACGCAGTATTTT
CASSALAGGSRTDTQYF
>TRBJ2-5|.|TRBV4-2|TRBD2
TGTGCCAGCAGCCAAGTCGCGGGGGGGCCGGGGGAGACCCAGTACTTC
CASSQVAGGPGETQYF
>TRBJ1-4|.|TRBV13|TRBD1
TGTGCCAGCAGCTCATGGGACAGGGGGAAAAAACTGTTTTTT
CASSSWDRGKKLFF
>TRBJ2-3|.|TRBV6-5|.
TGTGCCGTGAGGGCCCTGGGGACAGATACGCAGTATTTT
CAVRALGTDTQYF
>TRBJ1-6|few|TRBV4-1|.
TGCGCCAGCAGCCAAGATCCATCAGGGGTGGGTTCACCCCTCCACTTT
CASSQDPSGVGSPLHF
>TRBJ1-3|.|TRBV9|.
TGTGCCAGCAGCGTGGGGGGGGAGGAAACTGGAAACACCATATATTTT
CASSVGGEETGNTIYF
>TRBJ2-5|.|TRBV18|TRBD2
TGTGCCAGCTCACCTAGCGGGAGCCGGCAAGAGACCCAGTACTTC
CASSPSGSRQETQYF
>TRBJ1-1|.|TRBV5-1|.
TGCGCCAGCAGCTTGGAAGGCAGGCCACACACTGAAGCTTTCTTT
CASSLEGRPHTEAFF
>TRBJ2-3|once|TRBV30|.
TGTGCCTGGAGCTCAACGGCAGGTGTCACAGATACGCAGTATTTT
CAWSSTAGVTDTQYF
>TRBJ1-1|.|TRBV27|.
TGTGCCAGCAGTTTATTTGACAGTAACACTGAAGCTTTCTTT
CASSLFDSNTEAFF
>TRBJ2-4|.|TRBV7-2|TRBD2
TGTGCCAGCAGCGGGCGGGAGGGGGGCACTGGAAGGAACATTCAGTACTTC
CASSGREGGTGRNIQYF
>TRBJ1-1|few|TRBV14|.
TGTGCCAGCAGCCCATGGAGAGGGGGTTCGAACACTGAAGCTTTCTTT
CASSPWRGGSNTEAFF
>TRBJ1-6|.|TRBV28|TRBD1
TGTGCCAGCAGTTCACCCGACAAGGGGGCCAGGTCACCCCTCCACTTT
CASSSPDKGARSPLHF
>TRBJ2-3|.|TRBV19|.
TGTGCCAGTAGTATCCCGGGGGCAGATACGCAGTATTTT
CASSIPGADTQYF
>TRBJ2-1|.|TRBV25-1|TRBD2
TGTGCCAGCAGTGACCACGGGAGGGCCAATGAGCAGTTCTTC
CASSDHGRANEQFF
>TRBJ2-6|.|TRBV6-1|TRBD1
TGTGCCAGCAGTGGCATACCGGGACAGGGAATGTCTGGGGCCAACGTCCTGACTTTC
CASSGIPGQGMSGANVLTF
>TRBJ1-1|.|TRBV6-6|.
TGTGCCAGCAGTTACTCTTGGGGCAAGAACACTGAAGCTTTCTTT
CASSYSWGKNTEAFF
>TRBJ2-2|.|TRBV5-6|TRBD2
TGTGCCAGCAGCTTGGCTCTAGCGGGGTGGGCCGGGGAGCTGTTTTTT
CASSLALAGWAGELFF
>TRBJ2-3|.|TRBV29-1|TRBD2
TGCAGCGTTGCAGGACTAGTTGAAAGCACAGATACGCAGTATTTT
CSVAGLVESTDTQYF
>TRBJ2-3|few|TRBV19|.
TGTGCCAGTCGAGATACGCAGTATTTT
CASRDTQYF
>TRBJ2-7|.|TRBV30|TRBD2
TGTGCCTGGAGTCAGGGTAGTGTAGCGGGAGAGCTCTACGAGCAGTACTTC
CAWSQGSVAGELYEQYF
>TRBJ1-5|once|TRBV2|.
TGTGCCAGCAGCGGACAAGAAAATCAGCCCCAGCATTTT
CASSGQENQPQHF
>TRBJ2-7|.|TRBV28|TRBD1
TGTGCCAGCCTCAACAGGGGGCTGGCCTACGAGCAGTACTTC
CASLNRGLAYEQYF
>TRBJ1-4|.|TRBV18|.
TGTGCCAGCTCACCACTCACTGCAACTAATGAAAAACTGTTTTTT
CASSPLTATNEKLFF
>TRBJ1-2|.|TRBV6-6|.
TGTGCCAGCAGTCGGGTGCTATATGGCTACACCTTC
CASSRVLYGYTF
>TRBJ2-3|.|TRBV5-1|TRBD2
TGCGCCAGCAGATACAGCTACTACGTAGCGGGGGGCGACACAGATACGCAGTATTTT
CASRYSYYVAGGDTDTQYF
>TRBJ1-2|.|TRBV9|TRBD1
TGTGCCAGCACCCACGGGACAGCTAACTATGGCTACACCTTC
CASTHGTANYGYTF
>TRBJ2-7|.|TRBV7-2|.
TGTGCCAGCAGCGCAAGGGGATTCGAGCAGTACTTC
CASSARGFEQYF
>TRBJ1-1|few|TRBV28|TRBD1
TGTGCCAGCATTCCATCTGGACAGGGGAACACTGAAGCTTTCTTT
CASIPSGQGNTEAFF
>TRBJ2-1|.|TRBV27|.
TGTGCCAGCACTTCTCGGGGTGGAAGCGGTCAGCAGTTCTTC
CASTSRGGSGQQFF
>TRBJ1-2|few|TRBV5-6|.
TGTGCCAGCAGCCCGGAGGGGGGGGATTCTCACTATGGCTACACCTTC
CASSPEGGDSHYGYTF
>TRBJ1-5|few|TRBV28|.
TGTGCCAGCAGTTTCACCACAGGTTATCAGCCCCAGCATTTT
CASSFTTGYQPQHF
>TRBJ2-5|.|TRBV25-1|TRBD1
TGTGCCAGCAGCACAGGGGCCCAAGAGACCCAGTACTTC
CASSTGAQETQYF
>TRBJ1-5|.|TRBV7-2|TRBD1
TGTGCCAGCAGCCCAGGGGGCAGGTCGGAAGGAAGGTATCAGCCCCAGCATTTT
CASSPGGRSEGRYQPQHF
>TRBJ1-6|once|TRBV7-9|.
TGTGCCAGCAGCTTCGCCGGAGATTGGTCACCCCTCCACTTT
CASSFAGDWSPLHF
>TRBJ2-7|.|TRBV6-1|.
TGTGCCAGCAGCGGTATCGGTTCCTACGAGCAGTACTTC
CASSGIGSYEQYF
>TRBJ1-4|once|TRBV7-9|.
TGTGCCAGCAGCTCGGGGGAGAAACTGTTTTTT
CASSSGEKLFF
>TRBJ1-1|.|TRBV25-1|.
TGTGCCAGCAGTGTCGACCTCCGCAGGGGCCCGGAGAGTGAAGCTTTCTTT
CASSVDLRRGPESEAFF
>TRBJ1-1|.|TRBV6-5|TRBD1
TGTGCCAGCAGTTACGGGACAGGGCATAACACTGAAGCTTTCTTT
CASSYGTGHNTEAFF
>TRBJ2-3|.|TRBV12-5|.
TGTGCTAGTGGTTTGCAGGGTACGCAGTATTTT
CASGLQGTQYF
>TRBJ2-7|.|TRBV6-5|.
TGTGCCAGCACCAAAGGGGGGGGGACTCAATACGAGCAGTACTTC
CASTKGGGTQYEQYF